This T cell receptor (beta chain) is drawn from a study of blood T cell repertoires in COVID-19. About the study: Sites in the United States, Italy and Spain provided acute and convalescent COVID-19 samples. In each case, the material was cDNA or gDNA derived from T cells, B-cell-depleted T cells, or PBMCs.

From germline, CDR1 is SGDLS and CDR2 YYNGEE. V lost 3 bases to trimming and J lost 3 bases, with 13 bases between them. There are 15 residues in the CDR3. Source study methods: Quantification of nucleated cells was approximated via reference gene primer amplification. This table comes from immunoSEQ multiplex PCR, and its TCRdb copy is limited to in-frame clones, with some not included. Clone size and V and J calls were adopted from that table, with D and trimming inferred from the DNA. The sample carries some 240,000 clones, 75% to 85% recorded once. The gene calls are TRBV9 and TRBJ2-1; TRBD2 is a possible D gene (5 bases). This clonotype was sampled from a human donor in a cohort sampled during active COVID-19. The sample taken for sequencing was peripheral blood. The CDR3 DNA sequence: TGTGCCAGCAGCGCAGAAGCCGACTACTACAATGAGCAGTTCTTC. This translates into CASSAEADYYNEQFF.